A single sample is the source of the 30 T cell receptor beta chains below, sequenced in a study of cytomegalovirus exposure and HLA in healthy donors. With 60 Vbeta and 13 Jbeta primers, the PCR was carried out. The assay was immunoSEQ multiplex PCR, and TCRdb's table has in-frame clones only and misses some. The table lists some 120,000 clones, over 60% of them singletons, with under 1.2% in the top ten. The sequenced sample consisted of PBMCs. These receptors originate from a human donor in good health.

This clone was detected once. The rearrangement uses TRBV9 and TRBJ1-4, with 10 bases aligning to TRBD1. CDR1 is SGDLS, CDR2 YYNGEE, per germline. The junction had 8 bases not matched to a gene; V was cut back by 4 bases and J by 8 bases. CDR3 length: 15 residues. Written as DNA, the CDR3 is TGTGCCAGCAGCCCACAGGACAGGGGGGGCGAAAAACTGTTTTTT. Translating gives CASSPQDRGGEKLFF.

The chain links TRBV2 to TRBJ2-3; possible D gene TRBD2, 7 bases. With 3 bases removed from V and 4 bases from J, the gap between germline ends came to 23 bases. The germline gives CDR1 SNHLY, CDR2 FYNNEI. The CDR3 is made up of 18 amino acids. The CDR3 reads CASSERGGAGRVSDTQYF. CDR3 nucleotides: TGTGCCAGCAGTGAGAGGGGGGGGGCCGGCCGTGTTTCAGATACGCAGTATTTT. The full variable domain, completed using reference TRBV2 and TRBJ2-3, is EPEVTQTPSHQVTQMGQEVILRCVPISNHLYFYWYRQILGQKVEFLVSFYNNEISEKSEIFDDQFSVERPDGSNFTLKIRSTKLEDSAMYFCASSERGGAGRVSDTQYFGPGTRLTVL.

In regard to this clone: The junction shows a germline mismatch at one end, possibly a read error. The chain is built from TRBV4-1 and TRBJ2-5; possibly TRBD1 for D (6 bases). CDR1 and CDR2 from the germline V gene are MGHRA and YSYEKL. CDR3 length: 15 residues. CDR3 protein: CASSQDHQDRETQYF. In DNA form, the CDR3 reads TGTGCCAGCAGCCAAGACCATCAGGACAGAGAGACCCAGTACTTC.

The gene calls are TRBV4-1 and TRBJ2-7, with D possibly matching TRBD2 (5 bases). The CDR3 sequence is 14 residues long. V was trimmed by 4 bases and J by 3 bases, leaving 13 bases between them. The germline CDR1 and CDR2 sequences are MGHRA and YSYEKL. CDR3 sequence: CASSLLSGYYEQYF. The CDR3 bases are TGCGCCAGCAGCCTCCTTTCGGGATACTACGAGCAGTACTTC.

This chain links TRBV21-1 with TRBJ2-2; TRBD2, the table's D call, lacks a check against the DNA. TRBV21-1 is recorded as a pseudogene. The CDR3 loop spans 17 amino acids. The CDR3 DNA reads TGTGCCAGCAGCACCCGGACTAGCGGGGAGTCCACCGGGGAGCTGTTTTTT. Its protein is CASSTRTSGESTGELFF.

CDR3 region: CASSILTGQQNYGYTF. The CDR3 coding sequence is TGTGCCAGTAGCATACTGACGGGACAGCAAAACTATGGCTACACCTTC. This chain connects TRBV19 to TRBJ1-2; 7 bases fit TRBD1. This CDR3 has 16 amino acids. Germline lookup yields CDR1 LNHDA and CDR2 SQIVND (reference sequence). V was pared by 6 bases and J by 2 bases, with 12 bases of the junction left unmatched.

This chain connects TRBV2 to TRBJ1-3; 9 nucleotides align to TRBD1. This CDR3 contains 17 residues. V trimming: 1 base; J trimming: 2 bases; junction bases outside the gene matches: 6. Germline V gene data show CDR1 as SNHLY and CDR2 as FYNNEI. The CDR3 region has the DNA TGTGCCAGCAGTGAAGGGGGACAGGGCAGAACTGGAAACACCATATATTTT. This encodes CASSEGGQGRTGNTIYF.

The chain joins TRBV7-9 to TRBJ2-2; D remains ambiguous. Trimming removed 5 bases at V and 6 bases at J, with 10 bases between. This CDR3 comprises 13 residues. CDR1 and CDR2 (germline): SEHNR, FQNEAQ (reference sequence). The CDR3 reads CASSPRYAGELFF. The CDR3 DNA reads TGTGCCAGCAGCCCCCGGTACGCCGGGGAGCTGTTTTTT.

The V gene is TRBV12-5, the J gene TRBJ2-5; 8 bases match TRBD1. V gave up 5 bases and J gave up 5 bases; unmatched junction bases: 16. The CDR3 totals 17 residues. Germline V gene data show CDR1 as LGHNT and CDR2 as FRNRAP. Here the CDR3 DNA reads TGTGCTAGTGGTCCGGCCGGGACAGGTTTTCGCCGGGAGACCCAGTACTTC. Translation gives CASGPAGTGFRRETQYF.

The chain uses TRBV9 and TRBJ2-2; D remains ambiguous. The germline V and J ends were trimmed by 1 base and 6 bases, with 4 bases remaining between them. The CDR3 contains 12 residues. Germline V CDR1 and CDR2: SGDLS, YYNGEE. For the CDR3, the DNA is TGTGCCAGCAGCGTATCATCCGGGGAGCTGTTTTTT. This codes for CASSVSSGELFF.

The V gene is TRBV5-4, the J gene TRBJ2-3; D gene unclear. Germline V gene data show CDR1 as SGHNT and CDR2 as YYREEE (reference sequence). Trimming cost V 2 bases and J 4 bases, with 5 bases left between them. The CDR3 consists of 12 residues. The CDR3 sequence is CASSFWPDTQYF. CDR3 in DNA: TGTGCCAGCAGCTTCTGGCCAGATACGCAGTATTTT.

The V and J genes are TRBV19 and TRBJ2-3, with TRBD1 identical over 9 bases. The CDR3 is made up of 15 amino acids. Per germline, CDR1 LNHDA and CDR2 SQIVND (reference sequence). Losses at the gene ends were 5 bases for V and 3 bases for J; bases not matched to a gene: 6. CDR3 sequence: CASSGHRGPTDTQYF. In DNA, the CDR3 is TGTGCCAGTAGTGGCCACAGGGGGCCAACAGATACGCAGTATTTT.

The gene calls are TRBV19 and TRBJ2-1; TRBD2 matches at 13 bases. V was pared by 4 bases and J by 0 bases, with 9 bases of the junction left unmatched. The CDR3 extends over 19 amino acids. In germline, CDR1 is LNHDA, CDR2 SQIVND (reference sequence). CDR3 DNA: TGTGCCAGTAGTACGAACCGACTAGCGGGGGGCGTCTCCTACAATGAGCAGTTCTTC. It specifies CASSTNRLAGGVSYNEQFF. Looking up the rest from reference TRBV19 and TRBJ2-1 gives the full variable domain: DGGITQSPKYLFRKEGQNVTLSCEQNLNHDAMYWYRQDPGQGLRLIYYSQIVNDFQKGDIAEGYSVSREKKESFPLTVTSAQKNPTAFYLCASSTNRLAGGVSYNEQFFGPGTRLTVL.

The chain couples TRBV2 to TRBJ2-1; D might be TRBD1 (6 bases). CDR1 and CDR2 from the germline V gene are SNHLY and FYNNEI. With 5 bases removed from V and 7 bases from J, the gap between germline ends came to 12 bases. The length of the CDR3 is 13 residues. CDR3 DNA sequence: TGTGCCAGCAGTTACATTCAGGGGAATGAGCAGTTCTTC. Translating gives CASSYIQGNEQFF.

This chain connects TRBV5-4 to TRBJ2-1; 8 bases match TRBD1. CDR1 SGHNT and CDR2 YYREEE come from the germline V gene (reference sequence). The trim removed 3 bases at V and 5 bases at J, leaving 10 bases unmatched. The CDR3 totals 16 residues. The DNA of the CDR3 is TGTGCCAGCAGCTCCGAAAGGACAGGGATCCACAATGAGCAGTTCTTC. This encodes CASSSERTGIHNEQFF.

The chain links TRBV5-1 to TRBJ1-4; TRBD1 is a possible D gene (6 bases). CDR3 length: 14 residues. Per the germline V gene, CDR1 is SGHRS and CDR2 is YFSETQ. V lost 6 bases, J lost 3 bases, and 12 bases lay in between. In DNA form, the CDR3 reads TGCGCCAGCACCCCTGGACAGCCTAATGAAAAACTGTTTTTT. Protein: CASTPGQPNEKLFF.

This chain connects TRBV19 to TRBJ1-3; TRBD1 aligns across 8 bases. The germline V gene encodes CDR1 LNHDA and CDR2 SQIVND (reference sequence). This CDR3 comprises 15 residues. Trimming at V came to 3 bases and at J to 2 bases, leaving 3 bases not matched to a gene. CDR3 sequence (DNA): TGTGCCAGTAGTATGCCGACAGGGGCTGGAAACACCATATATTTT. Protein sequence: CASSMPTGAGNTIYF.

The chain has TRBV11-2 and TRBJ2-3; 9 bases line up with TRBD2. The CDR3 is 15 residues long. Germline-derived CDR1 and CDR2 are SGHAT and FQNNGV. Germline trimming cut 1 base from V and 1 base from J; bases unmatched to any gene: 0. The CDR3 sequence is CASSLASGGTDTQYF. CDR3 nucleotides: TGTGCCAGCAGCTTAGCTAGCGGGGGCACAGATACGCAGTATTTT. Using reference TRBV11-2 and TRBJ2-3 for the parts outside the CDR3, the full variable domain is EAGVAQSPRYKIIEKRQSVAFWCNPISGHATLYWYQQILGQGPKLLIQFQNNGVVDDSQLPKDRFSAERLKGVDSTLKIQPAKLEDSAVYLCASSLASGGTDTQYFGPGTRLTVL.

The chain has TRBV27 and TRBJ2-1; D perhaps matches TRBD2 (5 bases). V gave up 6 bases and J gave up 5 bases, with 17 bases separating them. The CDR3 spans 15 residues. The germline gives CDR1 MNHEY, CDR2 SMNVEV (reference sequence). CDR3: CASRTPSRTHNEQFF. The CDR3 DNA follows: TGTGCCAGCAGAACTCCGTCCAGGACTCACAATGAGCAGTTCTTC.

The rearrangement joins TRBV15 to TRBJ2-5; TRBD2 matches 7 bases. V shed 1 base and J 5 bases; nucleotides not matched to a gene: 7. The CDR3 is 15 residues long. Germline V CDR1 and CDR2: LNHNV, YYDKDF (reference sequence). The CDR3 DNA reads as TGTGCCACCAGCAGAGTGTTAGGGACTAAGGAGACCCAGTACTTC. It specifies CATSRVLGTKETQYF.

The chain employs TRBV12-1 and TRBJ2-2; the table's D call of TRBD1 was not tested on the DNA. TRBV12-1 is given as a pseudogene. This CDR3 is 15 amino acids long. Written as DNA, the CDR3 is TGTGCCAGCAGTCAGGACAGGGGTTGCACCGGGGAGCTGTTTTTT. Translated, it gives CASSQDRGCTGELFF.

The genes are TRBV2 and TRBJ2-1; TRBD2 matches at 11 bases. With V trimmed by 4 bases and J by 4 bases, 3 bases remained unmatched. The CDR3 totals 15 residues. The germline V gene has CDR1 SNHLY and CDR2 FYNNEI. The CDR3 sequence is CASSVAGGQYNEQFF. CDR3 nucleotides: TGTGCCAGCAGTGTAGCGGGGGGGCAATACAATGAGCAGTTCTTC.

DNA of the CDR3: TGTGCCAGCAGCTTGGGGCCACGCGTCAGGGTTTACGAGCAGTACTTC. Translating gives CASSLGPRVRVYEQYF. The V and J genes are TRBV5-5 and TRBJ2-7, with a tentative D call TRBD1 (5 bases). Deletions cut 0 bases from V and 4 bases from J, with 17 bases between. The CDR3 loop spans 16 amino acids. Germline-derived CDR1 and CDR2 are SGHKS and YYEKEE (reference sequence). Looking up the rest from reference TRBV5-5 and TRBJ2-7 gives the full variable domain: DAGVTQSPTHLIKTRGQQVTLRCSPISGHKSVSWYQQVLGQGPQFIFQYYEKEERGRGNFPDRFSARQFPNYSSELNVNALLLGDSALYLCASSLGPRVRVYEQYFGPGTRLTVT.

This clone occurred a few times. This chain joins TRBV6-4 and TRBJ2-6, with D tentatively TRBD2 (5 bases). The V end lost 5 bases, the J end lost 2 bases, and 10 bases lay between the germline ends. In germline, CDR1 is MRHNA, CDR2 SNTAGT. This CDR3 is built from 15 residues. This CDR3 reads CASSTGGPGANVLTF. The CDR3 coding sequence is TGTGCCAGCAGTACCGGCGGGCCTGGGGCCAACGTCCTGACTTTC.

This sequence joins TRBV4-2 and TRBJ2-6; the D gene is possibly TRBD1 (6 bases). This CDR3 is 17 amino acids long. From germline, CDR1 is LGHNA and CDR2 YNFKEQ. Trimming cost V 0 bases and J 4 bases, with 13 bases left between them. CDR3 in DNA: TGTGCCAGCAGCCAAGAAGCTACAGGGAGCGGGGCCAACGTCCTGACTTTC. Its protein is CASSQEATGSGANVLTF.

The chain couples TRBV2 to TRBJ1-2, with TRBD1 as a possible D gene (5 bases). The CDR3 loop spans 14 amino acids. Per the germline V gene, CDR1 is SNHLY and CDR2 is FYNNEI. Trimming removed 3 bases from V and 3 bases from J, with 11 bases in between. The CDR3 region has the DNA TGTGCCAGCAGTGATTTCCAGGGTGACTATGGCTACACCTTC. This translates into CASSDFQGDYGYTF.

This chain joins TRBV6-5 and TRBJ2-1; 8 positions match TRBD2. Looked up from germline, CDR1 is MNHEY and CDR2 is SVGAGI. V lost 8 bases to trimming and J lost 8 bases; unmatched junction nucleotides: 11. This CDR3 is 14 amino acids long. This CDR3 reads CASGEWRGAHEQFF. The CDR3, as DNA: TGTGCCAGCGGGGAGTGGCGGGGGGCCCATGAGCAGTTCTTC.

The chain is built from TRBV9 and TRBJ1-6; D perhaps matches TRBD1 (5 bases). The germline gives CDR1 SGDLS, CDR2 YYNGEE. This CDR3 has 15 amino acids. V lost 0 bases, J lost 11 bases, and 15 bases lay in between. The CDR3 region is CASSVDWGGSAPLHF. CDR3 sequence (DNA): TGTGCCAGCAGCGTAGACTGGGGCGGGAGCGCACCCCTCCACTTT.

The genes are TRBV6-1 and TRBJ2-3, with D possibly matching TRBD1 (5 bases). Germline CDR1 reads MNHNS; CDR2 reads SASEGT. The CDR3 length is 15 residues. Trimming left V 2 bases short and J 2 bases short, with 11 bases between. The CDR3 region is CASSESIGVTDTQYF. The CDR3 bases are TGTGCCAGCAGTGAATCAATAGGGGTCACAGATACGCAGTATTTT.

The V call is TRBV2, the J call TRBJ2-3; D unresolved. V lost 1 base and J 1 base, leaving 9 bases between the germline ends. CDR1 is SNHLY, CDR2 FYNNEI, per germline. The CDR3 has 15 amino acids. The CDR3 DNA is TGTGCCAGCAGTGAAGGTGGTCGCGGCACAGATACGCAGTATTTT. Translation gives CASSEGGRGTDTQYF.